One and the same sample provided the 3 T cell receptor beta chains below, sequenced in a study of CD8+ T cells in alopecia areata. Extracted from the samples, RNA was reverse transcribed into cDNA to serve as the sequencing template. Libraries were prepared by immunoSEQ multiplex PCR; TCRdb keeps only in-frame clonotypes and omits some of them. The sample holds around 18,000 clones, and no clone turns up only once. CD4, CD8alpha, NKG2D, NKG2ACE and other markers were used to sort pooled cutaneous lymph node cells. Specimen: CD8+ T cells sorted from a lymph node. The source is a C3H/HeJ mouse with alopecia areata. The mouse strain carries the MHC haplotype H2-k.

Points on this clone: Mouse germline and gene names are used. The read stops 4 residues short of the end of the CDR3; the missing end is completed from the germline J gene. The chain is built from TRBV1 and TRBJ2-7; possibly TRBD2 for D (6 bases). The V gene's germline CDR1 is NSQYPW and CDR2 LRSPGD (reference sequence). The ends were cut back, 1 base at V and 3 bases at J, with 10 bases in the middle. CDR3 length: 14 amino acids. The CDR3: CTCSAAGVLYEQYF. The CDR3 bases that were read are TGCACCTGCAGTGCAGCTGGGGTCCTCTAT.

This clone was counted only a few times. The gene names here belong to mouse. The CDR3 bases that were read are TGTGCCAGCAGTGATTGGGGA. This encodes CASSDWG. The entire CDR3 protein reads CASSDWGEVFF. The chain couples TRBV13-3 to TRBJ1-1; D ambiguous. The read stops 4 residues short of the end of the CDR3; the missing end is completed from the germline J gene. The CDR3 extends over 11 amino acids. Germline CDR1 and CDR2: NNHDY and SYVADS.

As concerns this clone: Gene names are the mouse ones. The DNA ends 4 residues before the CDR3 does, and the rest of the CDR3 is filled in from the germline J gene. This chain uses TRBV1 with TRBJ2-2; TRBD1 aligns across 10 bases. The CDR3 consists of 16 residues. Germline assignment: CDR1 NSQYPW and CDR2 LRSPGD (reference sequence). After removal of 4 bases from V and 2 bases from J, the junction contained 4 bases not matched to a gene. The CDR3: CTCSVRQGANTGQLYF. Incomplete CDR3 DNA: TGCACCTGCAGTGTTCGACAGGGGGCGAACACCGGG.